These 32 T cell receptor beta chains came from one sample sequenced in a study of blood T cells in healthy people across ages. The authors ran a second PCR of roughly 6 to 12 cycles using a sample-barcoded 5' primer and a J-beta primer mix. TCRdb reanalysed the 5' RACE reads using MiXCR and keeps one entry per CDR3 protein. The sample carries 720,000 or so distinct CDR3 sequences, approximately 40% recorded once. Sequencing was carried out using blood. The receptors stem from a man older than 75 in good health.

This clonotype was observed a few times. The chain couples TRBV20-1 to TRBJ2-3, with unresolved D. The CDR3 is 10 amino acids. Trimming took 4 bases from V and 7 from J, leaving 6 bases between them. Germline V CDR1 and CDR2: DFQATT, SNEGSKA (reference sequence). The CDR3 here is CSANEYTQYF. The CDR3 DNA sequence: TGCAGTGCTAACGAGTATACGCAGTATTTT.

The CDR3 nucleotides read TGCAGCGTTGATTTAGTGTCCTACAATGAGCAGTACTTC. Protein product: CSVDLVSYNEQYF. The rearrangement links TRBV29-1 to TRBJ2-5, with no clear D. CDR1 is SQVTM and CDR2 is ANQGSEA in the germline V gene. The CDR3 has 13 amino acids. The germline V and J ends were trimmed by 3 bases and 11 bases, with 19 bases remaining between them.

The chain joins TRBV7-2 to TRBJ2-3, with TRBD2 matching over 7 bases. CDR3 length equals 15 residues. In germline, CDR1 is SGHTA, CDR2 FQGNSA. V lost 6 bases and J lost 5; bases outside the gene matches: 11. CDR3 loop: CASSPWSGAGDTQYF. The DNA of the CDR3 is TGTGCCAGCAGTCCCTGGAGCGGGGCTGGAGATACGCAGTATTTT.

V gene TRBV7-2 combines with J gene TRBJ1-1; 9 bases map to TRBD1. Unmatched junction bases numbered 4, after V lost 5 bases and J lost 6 bases. This CDR3 is 13 amino acids long. CDR1 and CDR2 (germline): SGHTA, FQGNSA. As DNA, the CDR3 is TGTGCCAGCAGCCCCGACAGGGGGGCTGAAGCTTTCTTT. Protein: CASSPDRGAEAFF.

The chain recombines TRBV29-1 with TRBJ2-7; 8 bases map to TRBD1. The germline gives CDR1 SQVTM, CDR2 ANQGSEA. The CDR3 spans 14 residues. Unmatched junction bases numbered 10, after V lost 7 bases and J lost 2 bases. The CDR3 loop is CSAGRDRSPYEQYF. The CDR3 DNA sequence: TGCAGCGCTGGGCGGGACAGGTCCCCCTACGAGCAGTACTTC.

The rearrangement uses TRBV20-1 and TRBJ1-6; tentative D call: TRBD1 (6 bases). With 6 bases removed from V and 5 bases from J, the gap between germline ends came to 17 bases. The CDR3 has 15 amino acids. CDR1 and CDR2 (germline): DFQATT, SNEGSKA (reference sequence). The CDR3 sequence: CSAPRRTAHNSPLHF. The CDR3 nucleotides read TGCAGTGCCCCAAGGAGGACAGCGCATAATTCACCCCTCCACTTT.

The CDR3 region has the DNA TGCAGCGGCTCCGGGACACTTGACTACACCTTC. Translating gives CSGSGTLDYTF. The chain couples TRBV29-1 to TRBJ1-2, with a tentative D call TRBD1 (6 bases). The CDR3 is 11 residues long. Trimming cost V 7 bases and J 10 bases, with 16 bases left between them. Germline-derived CDR1 and CDR2 are SQVTM and ANQGSEA.

This clonotype came up once. The J gene is TRBJ2-7, the V gene TRBV28; D unresolved. Germline values: CDR1 MDHEN, CDR2 SYDVKM. The CDR3 sequence is 17 residues long. V was shortened by 3 bases and J by 4 bases, with 22 bases between the two germline ends. CDR3 loop: CASSLRTGGQRFYEQYF. CDR3 bases: TGTGCCAGCAGTTTGCGAACGGGTGGGCAGCGATTTTACGAGCAGTACTTC.

This chain links TRBV4-1 with TRBJ2-1; D assignment may be TRBD1 or TRBD2 (6 bases each). Germline V lookup: CDR1 MGHRA, CDR2 YSYEKL. This CDR3 has 14 residues. Trimming removed 3 bases from V and 2 bases from J, with 8 bases in between. The DNA for the CDR3 is TGCGCCAGCAGCCACGGGGGCCCCTACAATGAGCAGTTCTTC. Amino acid sequence: CASSHGGPYNEQFF.

The V and J genes are TRBV3-1 and TRBJ2-5; TRBD1 matches at 7 bases. Germline V lookup: CDR1 LGHDT, CDR2 YNNKEL (reference sequence). After removal of 4 bases from V and 1 base from J, the junction contained 6 bases not matched to a gene. The CDR3 consists of 15 residues. Here the CDR3 reads CASSPARTGQETQYF. In nucleotides, the CDR3 is TGTGCCAGCAGCCCGGCGAGGACAGGCCAAGAGACCCAGTACTTC.

This clonotype was seen more than once but under ten times. J is TRBJ2-1 and V is TRBV30, with TRBD2 identical over 7 bases. V was pared by 1 base and J by 8 bases, with 11 bases of the junction left unmatched. Germline CDR1 is GTSNPN and CDR2 is SVGIG (reference sequence). The CDR3 length is 15 residues. The CDR3 region is CAWSGGLDGGDEQFF. CDR3 coding DNA: TGTGCCTGGAGTGGCGGACTAGATGGGGGGGATGAGCAGTTCTTC. The full variable domain, in which reference TRBV30 and TRBJ2-1 provide the parts outside the CDR3, is SQTIHQWPATLVQPVGSPLSLECTVEGTSNPNLYWYRQAAGRGLQLLFYSVGIGQISSEVPQNLSASRPQDRQFILSSKKLLLSDSGFYLCAWSGGLDGGDEQFFGPGTRLTVL.

The chain recombines TRBV20-1 with TRBJ2-5, with TRBD2 matching 9 bases. CDR1 is DFQATT, CDR2 SNEGSKA, per germline (reference sequence). CDR3 length: 15 residues. The junction had 15 bases not matched to a gene; V was cut back by 0 bases and J by 13 bases. The CDR3 region is CSARDGSGGWDERYF. DNA for the CDR3: TGCAGTGCTAGAGATGGGAGCGGGGGGTGGGATGAGCGGTACTTC.

The chain combines TRBV5-1 with TRBJ2-1; 8 positions match TRBD2. The J call may be incorrect, as the DNA end agrees better with TRBJ2-7. The CDR3 is made up of 15 amino acids. Germline assignment: CDR1 SGHRS and CDR2 YFSETQ. DNA of the CDR3: TGCGCCAGCAGCTTCGGGGGGGCCACCTACAATGAGCAGTACTTC. Translation: CASSFGGATYNEQYF.

The table lists this clonotype with a count of one. The chain recombines TRBV10-1 with TRBJ2-3, with D perhaps matching TRBD2 (5 bases). There are 15 residues in the CDR3. V lost 2 bases, J lost 2 bases, and 11 bases lay in between. Germline V lookup: CDR1 WNHNN, CDR2 SYGVQD (reference sequence). As DNA, the CDR3 is TGCGCCAGCAGTGAGGCGCAGCGGTACACAGATACGCAGTATTTT. Its protein is CASSEAQRYTDTQYF.

This clonotype has only a few counts. This chain uses TRBV27 with TRBJ2-5; 7 bases line up with TRBD2. In germline, CDR1 is MNHEY, CDR2 SMNVEV (reference sequence). J was trimmed by 6 bases and V by 8 bases; bases with no gene match: 12. This CDR3 contains 14 residues. CDR3 sequence: CASGRGGSTKTQYF. The CDR3 DNA sequence: TGTGCCAGCGGAAGAGGCGGGAGCACGAAGACCCAGTACTTC.

The V call is TRBV4-2, the J call TRBJ2-5; no reliable D call. Germline V lookup: CDR1 LGHNA, CDR2 YNFKEQ. The V end lost 4 bases, the J end lost 5 bases, and 17 bases lay between the germline ends. This CDR3 is 15 amino acids long. Here the CDR3 DNA reads TGTGCCAGCAGCCCGACGGCCGGAGATGGGGAGACCCAGTACTTC. Protein sequence: CASSPTAGDGETQYF.

The J gene is TRBJ2-3, the V gene TRBV4-2; TRBD2 matches 9 bases. Trimming cost V 5 bases and J 1 base; bases outside gene matches: 10. In germline, CDR1 is LGHNA, CDR2 YNFKEQ. The CDR3 loop spans 17 amino acids. CDR3 nucleotides: TGTGCCAGCAGCATCGACCAGGCTAGCGGGGGCACAGATACGCAGTATTTT. Its translation: CASSIDQASGGTDTQYF.

The V call is TRBV29-1, the J call TRBJ2-7; 8 bases are shared with TRBD1. CDR3 size: 15 residues. Looked up from germline, CDR1 is SQVTM and CDR2 is ANQGSEA. V lost 1 base to trimming and J lost 1 base; unmatched junction nucleotides: 6. The CDR3 protein is CSVEGVGQGSYEQYF. Here the CDR3 DNA reads TGCAGCGTTGAAGGGGTAGGACAGGGATCCTACGAGCAGTACTTC.

This chain connects TRBV15 to TRBJ2-4; D tentatively fits TRBD1 or TRBD2 (6 bases each). The J call may be incorrect, as the DNA end agrees better with TRBJ2-7. Looked up from germline, CDR1 is LNHNV and CDR2 is YYDKDF (reference sequence). The CDR3 has 15 residues. This chain's CDR3 is CATRDHGGPGDEQYF. In DNA form, the CDR3 reads TGTGCCACCAGAGATCACGGGGGCCCCGGAGACGAGCAGTACTTC.

This clonotype showed up just a few times. V usage is TRBV7-9 and J usage is TRBJ1-1; D is unresolved. The V gene's germline CDR1 is SEHNR and CDR2 FQNEAQ (reference sequence). V dropped 6 bases and J dropped 0 bases, with 5 bases sitting between them. The CDR3 consists of 12 residues. The CDR3 DNA reads TGTGCCAGCAGGACGTTGAACACTGAAGCTTTCTTT. Amino acid sequence: CASRTLNTEAFF.

V is TRBV7-2 and J is TRBJ2-5; D may be TRBD2 (6 bases). Trimming stripped 8 bases from V and 5 bases from J, with 12 bases between. Germline CDR1 SGHTA, CDR2 FQGNSA. The CDR3 loop spans 12 amino acids. The CDR3: CASVPGVETQYF. The CDR3 DNA is TGTGCCAGCGTACCGGGAGTTGAGACCCAGTACTTC.

About this clonotype itself: Germline and junction disagree at one end, which may indicate a read error. This rearrangement joins TRBV3-1 to TRBJ2-3; 12 bases are shared with TRBD2. The CDR3 runs to 17 residues. The germline CDR1 and CDR2 sequences are LGHDT and YNNKEL (reference sequence). The CDR3 spells CAGSQETSGRLGATQYF. The DNA of the CDR3 is TGTGCCGGCAGCCAAGAAACTAGCGGGAGGCTTGGTGCTACGCAGTATTTT.

As for this clonotype: This may arise from a read error, as a much more abundant clone is one base away. The V call is TRBV29-1, the J call TRBJ2-7; the D gene is possibly TRBD1 (5 bases). In germline, CDR1 is SQVTM, CDR2 ANQGSEA. V lost 3 bases and J 0 bases, leaving 12 bases between the germline ends. The CDR3 runs 14 residues. In DNA, the CDR3 is TGCAGCGTTGAGGTGCAGGGCGACTCCTACGAGCAGTACTTC. It yields the protein CSVEVQGDSYEQYF.

This clonotype was picked up a small number of times. The chain carries TRBV29-1 and TRBJ1-2; tentatively, D is TRBD1 (5 bases). CDR1 SQVTM and CDR2 ANQGSEA come from the germline V gene. Trimming stripped 5 bases from V and 4 bases from J, with 17 bases between. There are 14 residues in the CDR3. CDR3: CSVTGDSSSYGYTF. The DNA for the CDR3 is TGCAGCGTTACAGGAGACAGTTCTAGCTATGGCTACACCTTC.

This clonotype was detected only a few times. This chain connects TRBV5-6 to TRBJ2-3; D is unclear. Germline V gene sequence: CDR1 SGHDT, CDR2 YYEEEE. V lost 0 bases, J lost 2 bases, and 16 bases lay in between. The length of the CDR3 is 17 residues. DNA for the CDR3: TGTGCCAGCAGCTTGGTGCAGGCTGTTCCTAACACAGATACGCAGTATTTT. Translation: CASSLVQAVPNTDTQYF.

The chain couples TRBV11-2 to TRBJ2-4, with TRBD2 as a possible D gene (6 bases). The DNA end favors TRBJ2-7, so the J call may be wrong. CDR1 is SGHAT, CDR2 FQNNGV, per germline. The CDR3 has 17 amino acids. CDR3 loop: CASSFPRAGKDSYEQYF. In DNA, the CDR3 is TGTGCCAGCAGCTTCCCCCGGGCGGGGAAGGATTCCTACGAGCAGTACTTC.

The chain recombines TRBV9 with TRBJ2-3; 10 nucleotides line up with TRBD2. CDR1 is SGDLS and CDR2 is YYNGEE in the germline V gene. The CDR3 runs 17 residues. The junction had 6 bases not matched to a gene; V was cut back by 0 bases and J by 2 bases. The CDR3 region has the DNA TGTGCCAGCAGCGTAGGGGTAGCGGGGGGACCCACAGATACGCAGTATTTT. This translates into CASSVGVAGGPTDTQYF.

The CDR3 sequence is CASSYKIRNTGELFF. The CDR3 DNA sequence: TGTGCCAGCAGTTACAAGATCCGAAACACCGGGGAGCTGTTTTTT. V usage is TRBV6-2 or TRBV6-3 and J usage is TRBJ2-2; D uncertain. The CDR3 loop spans 15 amino acids. V dropped 2 bases and J dropped 2 bases, with 9 bases sitting between them. Germline loops: CDR1 MNHEY, CDR2 SVGEGT.

The V and J genes are TRBV6-5 and TRBJ1-5; unclear D gene. Between the trimmed V and J ends, which lost 8 bases and 7 bases, there was a span of 18 bases. The CDR3 is made up of 14 amino acids. CDR1 is MNHEY and CDR2 is SVGAGI in the germline V gene. DNA of the CDR3: TGTGCCAGCTCCGGAAGTGGGGTTGTGCAGCCCCAGCATTTT. This translates into CASSGSGVVQPQHF.

This clonotype was seen at least ten times. The V gene is TRBV7-2, the J gene TRBJ2-3, with D uncertain. Germline-derived CDR1 and CDR2 are SGHTA and FQGNSA. CDR3 length: 13 residues. V lost 6 bases, J lost 0 bases, and 7 bases lay in between. The CDR3 spells CASRDGSTDTQYF. CDR3 nucleotides: TGTGCCAGCAGGGACGGTAGCACAGATACGCAGTATTTT.

The chain joins TRBV7-6 to TRBJ2-7; D is possibly TRBD2 (6 bases). The CDR3 runs to 17 residues. V was cut by 1 base and J by 2 bases, with 18 bases left in between. Germline assignment: CDR1 SGHVS and CDR2 FNYEAQ. CDR3 loop: CASSLVPPGGDPYEQYF. CDR3 DNA sequence: TGTGCCAGCAGCTTAGTACCTCCGGGCGGGGACCCCTACGAGCAGTACTTC.

This chain connects TRBV20-1 to TRBJ2-1; D not certain. The J call may be mistaken, given a closer DNA end match to TRBJ2-7. This CDR3 spans 13 amino acids. The germline gives CDR1 DFQATT, CDR2 SNEGSKA (reference sequence). This CDR3 is CSAGRSSYNEQYF. The CDR3 DNA sequence: TGCAGTGCCGGGCGGAGCTCCTACAATGAGCAGTACTTC.